This TCR beta chain was captured in a study of control samples from healthy donors and cancer patients. V gave up 1 base and J gave up 2 bases, with 12 bases separating them. This CDR3 region has 16 residues. Germline-derived CDR1 and CDR2 are SEHNR and FQNEAQ (reference sequence). Sequencing used immunoSEQ multiplex PCR; TCRdb keeps in-frame clones, though not all of them. The table has about 75,000 clones, roughly 94% seen once; the top ten hold about 6.2%. This clonotype was sampled from a woman aged 40 to 49 in good health. The genes are TRBV7-9 and TRBJ1-3, with D possibly matching TRBD1 (5 bases). The material sequenced was blood. The CDR3 region has the DNA TGTGCCAGCAGCTTAGGGCCGGGGGGAGCTGGAAACACCATATATTTT. It is translated as CASSLGPGGAGNTIYF.